Listed below are T cell receptor beta chains from one sample, sequenced in a study of shared clonotypes between healthy human individuals. The method was immunoSEQ multiplex PCR; TCRdb's version includes in-frame clones alone and lacks a portion of them. The repertoire holds about 2.4 million clones, with 90% to 95% as singletons. Source material: naive CD4+ T cells from PBMCs. All receptors come from a man aged 18 to 29 in good health. Some clones in this sample may be carry-over from other donors' samples. Each CDR3 is given with its conserved first and last residue. The order of the fields is V gene, CDR3 length, D gene, J gene, CDR3 protein, CDR3 DNA. D genes are given only for firm matches.

v_call: TRBV5-1; cdr3_length: 17; d_call: TRBD2; j_call: TRBJ2-7; cdr3_aa: CASSSRPPASGFAEQYF; cdr3_nt: TGCGCCAGCAGCTCCAGGCCCCCGGCTAGCGGATTTGCCGAGCAGTACTTC
v_call: TRBV2; cdr3_length: 15; d_call: TRBD1; j_call: TRBJ1-5; cdr3_aa: CASSGDRGRGQPQHF; cdr3_nt: TGTGCCAGCAGTGGCGACAGGGGGCGCGGGCAGCCCCAGCATTTT
v_call: TRBV6-6; cdr3_length: 16; d_call: NA; j_call: TRBJ1-4; cdr3_aa: CASKVRSRRDNEKLFF; cdr3_nt: TGTGCCAGCAAAGTTAGGTCCCGCAGAGATAATGAAAAACTGTTTTTT
v_call: TRBV30; cdr3_length: 14; d_call: NA; j_call: TRBJ1-4; cdr3_aa: CAWRSQGTNEKLFF; cdr3_nt: TGTGCCTGGAGAAGCCAGGGGACTAATGAAAAACTGTTTTTT
v_call: TRBV30; cdr3_length: 15; d_call: NA; j_call: TRBJ2-7; cdr3_aa: CAWSVGGQGPYEQYF; cdr3_nt: TGTGCCTGGAGTGTTGGCGGCCAAGGTCCCTACGAGCAGTACTTC
v_call: TRBV21-1; cdr3_length: 19; d_call: NA; j_call: TRBJ2-3; cdr3_aa: CASPKEGKKSRGRTDTQYF; cdr3_nt: TGTGCCAGCCCTAAGGAGGGAAAAAAAAGCAGGGGGAGGACAGATACGCAGTATTTT
v_call: TRBV2; cdr3_length: 13; d_call: TRBD2; j_call: TRBJ2-1; cdr3_aa: CASSFGLDNEQFF; cdr3_nt: TGTGCCAGCAGTTTCGGACTAGACAATGAGCAGTTCTTC
v_call: TRBV5-1; cdr3_length: 15; d_call: TRBD1; j_call: TRBJ2-3; cdr3_aa: CASSSLGTGTDTQYF; cdr3_nt: TGCGCCAGCAGCTCGCTCGGGACAGGCACAGATACGCAGTATTTT
v_call: TRBV29-1; cdr3_length: 14; d_call: TRBD1; j_call: TRBJ1-2; cdr3_aa: CSVEGGTGHYGYTF; cdr3_nt: TGCAGCGTTGAAGGGGGGACAGGGCACTATGGCTACACCTTC
v_call: TRBV28; cdr3_length: 16; d_call: TRBD2; j_call: TRBJ2-3; cdr3_aa: CASSLGTSGLTDTQYF; cdr3_nt: TGTGCCAGCAGTCTCGGGACTAGCGGCCTCACAGATACGCAGTATTTT
v_call: TRBV4-3; cdr3_length: 14; d_call: NA; j_call: TRBJ1-3; cdr3_aa: CASSLEGSGNTIYF; cdr3_nt: TGCGCCAGCAGCCTGGAGGGCTCTGGAAACACCATATATTTT
v_call: TRBV19; cdr3_length: 14; d_call: TRBD1; j_call: TRBJ1-4; cdr3_aa: CASRGQGTNEKLFF; cdr3_nt: TGTGCCAGTAGGGGACAGGGAACTAATGAAAAACTGTTTTTT
v_call: TRBV7-9; cdr3_length: 17; d_call: NA; j_call: TRBJ2-3; cdr3_aa: CASSLVWGRTDTDTQYF; cdr3_nt: TGTGCCAGCAGCTTAGTTTGGGGTCGGACAGACACAGATACGCAGTATTTT
v_call: TRBV5-1; cdr3_length: 13; d_call: NA; j_call: TRBJ2-7; cdr3_aa: CASSPGLSYEQYF; cdr3_nt: TGCGCCAGCAGCCCCGGTCTCTCCTACGAGCAGTACTTC
v_call: TRBV2; cdr3_length: 12; d_call: NA; j_call: TRBJ2-7; cdr3_aa: CASNVEYYEQYF; cdr3_nt: TGTGCCAGCAATGTAGAGTACTACGAGCAGTACTTC